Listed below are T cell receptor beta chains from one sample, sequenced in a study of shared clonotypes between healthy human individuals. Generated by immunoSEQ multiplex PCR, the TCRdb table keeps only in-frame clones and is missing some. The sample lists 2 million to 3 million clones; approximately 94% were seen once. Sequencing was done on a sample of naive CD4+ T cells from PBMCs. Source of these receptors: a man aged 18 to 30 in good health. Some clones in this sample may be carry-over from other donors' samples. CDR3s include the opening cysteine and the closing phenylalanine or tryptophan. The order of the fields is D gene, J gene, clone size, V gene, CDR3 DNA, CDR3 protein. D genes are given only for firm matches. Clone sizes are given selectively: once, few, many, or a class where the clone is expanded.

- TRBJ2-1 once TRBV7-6 TGTGCCAGCAGCTTAGCCCCCGGGACCTACGCCTACAATGAGCAGTTCTTC CASSLAPGTYAYNEQFF
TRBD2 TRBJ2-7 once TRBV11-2 TGTGCCAGCAGCTTAGGTCGGGCGGGAGGGCCCGCCTACGAGCAGTACTTC CASSLGRAGGPAYEQYF
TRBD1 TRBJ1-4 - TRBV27 TGTGCCAGCAGTCCACAGGGGAATGAAAAACTGTTTTTT CASSPQGNEKLFF
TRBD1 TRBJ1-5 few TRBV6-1 TGTGCCAGCAGTGTGGGACAGCTCTACAATCAGCCCCAGCATTTT CASSVGQLYNQPQHF
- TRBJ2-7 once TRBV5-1 TGCGCCAGCAGCCGGGGAGAGACAGAGCAGTACTTC CASSRGETEQYF
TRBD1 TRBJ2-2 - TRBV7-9 TGTGCCAGCAGTATGCACAGGGGCCCCCCCGGGGAGCTGTTTTTT CASSMHRGPPGELFF
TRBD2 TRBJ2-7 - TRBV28 TGTGCCAGCGGTGGCTCGGGGGGGCGAGGGGCCTACGAGCAGTACTTC CASGGSGGRGAYEQYF
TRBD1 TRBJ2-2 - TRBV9 TGTGCCAGCAGCGAACAGACAGGGGTCACCGGGGAGCTGTTTTTT CASSEQTGVTGELFF
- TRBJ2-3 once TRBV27 TGTGCCAGCAGTTTATCGCCGGGAGCCGTCACAGATACGCAGTATTTT CASSLSPGAVTDTQYF
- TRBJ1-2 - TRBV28 TGTGCCAGCAGTTTAATAGAGCGGAGGGCTAACTATGGCTACACCTTC CASSLIERRANYGYTF
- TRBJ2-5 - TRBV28 TGTGCCAGCAGCCCCGGAGGTGAAGAGACCCAGTACTTC CASSPGGEETQYF
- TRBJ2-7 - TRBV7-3 TGTGCCAGCAGCCTACAAGACGGCGGATCCTACGAGCAGTACTTC CASSLQDGGSYEQYF
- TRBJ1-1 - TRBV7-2 TGTGCCAGCAGCTCCCGAGGAGGGAGGGGCCGCATGAACACTGAAGCTTTCTTT CASSSRGGRGRMNTEAFF
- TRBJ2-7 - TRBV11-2 TGTGCCAGCAGCTTAGATCCCAACAGGTACTCCTACGAGCAGTACTTC CASSLDPNRYSYEQYF
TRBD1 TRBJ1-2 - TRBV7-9 TGTGCCAGCAGCTACCAGGACAGGGTCATAGCGGGCTACACCTTC CASSYQDRVIAGYTF
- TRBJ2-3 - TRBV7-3 TGTGCCAGCAGCCCCGGACTCTTATCCACAGATACGCAGTATTTT CASSPGLLSTDTQYF
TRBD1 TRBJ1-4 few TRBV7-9 TGTGCCAGCAGCGTGACAGGGGAAAAACTGTTTTTT CASSVTGEKLFF
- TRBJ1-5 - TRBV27 TGTGCCAGCAGTTTTGGGCAGGGGCGCCGACAGCCCCAGCATTTT CASSFGQGRRQPQHF
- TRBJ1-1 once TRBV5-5 TGTGCCAGCAGCCAATTTACTGAAGCTTTCTTT CASSQFTEAFF
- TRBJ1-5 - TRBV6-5 TGTGCCAGCAGCGTTAATAGCAATCAGCCCCAGCATTTT CASSVNSNQPQHF
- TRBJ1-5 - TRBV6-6 TGTGCCAGCAGTCCCCGGGGGGGCGGGCATCAGCCCCAGCATTTT CASSPRGGGHQPQHF
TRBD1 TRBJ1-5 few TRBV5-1 TGCGCCAGCAGCAAGGGACAGGCCAATCAGCCCCAGCATTTT CASSKGQANQPQHF
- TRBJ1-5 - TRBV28 TGTGCCAGCAGTTTAGGGGGGGCAGGTCGTGGGCCCCAGCATTTT CASSLGGAGRGPQHF
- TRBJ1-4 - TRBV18 TGTGCCAGCTTACGTGGTATGAATGAAAAACTGTTTTTT CASLRGMNEKLFF
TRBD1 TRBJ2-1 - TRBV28 TGTGCCAGCAAAACAGGGGGTGGATCCTACAATGAGCAGTTCTTC CASKTGGGSYNEQFF
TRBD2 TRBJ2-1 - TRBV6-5 TGTGCCAGCAGCCGCCCGGGGGGCTACAATGAGCAGTTCTTC CASSRPGGYNEQFF
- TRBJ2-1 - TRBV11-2 TGTGCCAGCAGCCGAGTAAGGGGCTCCTACAATGAGCAGTTCTTC CASSRVRGSYNEQFF